Sequencing of this T cell receptor (beta chain) was carried out in a study of shared clonotypes between healthy human individuals. In replicate PCRs of unsorted PBMC, approximately 0.3 ug DNA, tens of thousands of T cell genomes, was used. The team ran DNA from unsorted PBMCs on ten immunoSEQ deep assay plates for sequencing. The repertoire was sequenced with immunoSEQ multiplex PCR; TCRdb's copy has only in-frame clones and lacks some. The sample contains roughly 480,000 clones, roughly 78% of which appear only once. V was clipped by 0 bases and J by 1 base, with 10 bases between them. CDR1 is MGHRA, CDR2 YSYEKL, per germline. The CDR3 extends over 16 amino acids. Donors were healthy HIV-negative adults without recent acute infections or vaccinations. There were only Caucasian adults among the donors, and all lived in Nashville, Tennessee.

The chain recombines TRBV4-1 with TRBJ2-1; D call uncertain. This receptor was obtained from a woman aged 40 to 50 in good health. Some clones in this sample may be carry-over from other donors' samples. Sequencing used PBMCs. CDR3 nucleotides: TGCGCCAGCAGCCAAGATCCCGCGCCTTCCTACAATGAGCAGTTCTTC. It translates to CASSQDPAPSYNEQFF.